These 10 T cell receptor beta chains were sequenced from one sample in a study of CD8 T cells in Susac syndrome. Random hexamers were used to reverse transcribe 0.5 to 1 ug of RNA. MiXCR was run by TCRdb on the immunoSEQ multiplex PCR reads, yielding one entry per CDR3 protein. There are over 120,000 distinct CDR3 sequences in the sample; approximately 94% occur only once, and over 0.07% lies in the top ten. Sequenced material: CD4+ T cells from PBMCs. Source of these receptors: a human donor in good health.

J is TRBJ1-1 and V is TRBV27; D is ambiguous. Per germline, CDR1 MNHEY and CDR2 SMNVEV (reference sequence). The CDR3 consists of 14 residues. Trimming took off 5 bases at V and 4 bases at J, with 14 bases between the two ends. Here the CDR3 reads CASSRRQWGTEAFF. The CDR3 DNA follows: TGTGCCAGCAGTAGGAGGCAGTGGGGCACTGAAGCTTTCTTT.

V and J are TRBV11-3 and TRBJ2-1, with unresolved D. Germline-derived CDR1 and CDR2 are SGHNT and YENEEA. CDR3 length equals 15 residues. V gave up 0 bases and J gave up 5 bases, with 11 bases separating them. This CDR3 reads CASSLDGVQNNEQFF. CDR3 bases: TGTGCCAGCAGCTTAGATGGGGTCCAGAACAATGAGCAGTTCTTC. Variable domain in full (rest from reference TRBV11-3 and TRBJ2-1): EAGVVQSPRYKIIEKKQPVAFWCNPISGHNTLYWYLQNLGQGPELLIRYENEEAVDDSQLPKDRFSAERLKGVDSTLKIQPAELGDSAVYLCASSLDGVQNNEQFFGPGTRLTVL.

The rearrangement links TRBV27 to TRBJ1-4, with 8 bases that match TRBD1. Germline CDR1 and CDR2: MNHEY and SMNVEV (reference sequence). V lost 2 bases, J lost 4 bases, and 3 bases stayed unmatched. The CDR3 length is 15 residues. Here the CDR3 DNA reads TGTGCCAGCAGTTTACTTGGACAGGGTAATGAAAAACTGTTTTTT. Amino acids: CASSLLGQGNEKLFF.

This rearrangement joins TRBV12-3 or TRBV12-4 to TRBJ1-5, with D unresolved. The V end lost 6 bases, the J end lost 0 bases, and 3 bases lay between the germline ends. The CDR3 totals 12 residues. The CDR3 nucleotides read TGTGCCAGCAGGGGTAGCAATCAGCCCCAGCATTTT. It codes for CASRGSNQPQHF.

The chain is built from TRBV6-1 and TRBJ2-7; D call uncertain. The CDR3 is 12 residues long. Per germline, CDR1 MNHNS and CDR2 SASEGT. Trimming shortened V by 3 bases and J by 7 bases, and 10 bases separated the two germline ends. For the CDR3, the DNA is TGTGCCAGCAGTGAGGGGTTAGTGGAGCAGTACTTC. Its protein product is CASSEGLVEQYF.

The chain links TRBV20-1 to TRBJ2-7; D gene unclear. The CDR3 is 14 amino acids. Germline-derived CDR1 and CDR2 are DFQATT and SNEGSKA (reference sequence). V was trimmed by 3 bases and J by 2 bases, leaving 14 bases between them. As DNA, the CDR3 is TGCAGTGCTAGCCCCCTAGTATTTCCCTACGAGCAGTACTTC. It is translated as CSASPLVFPYEQYF.

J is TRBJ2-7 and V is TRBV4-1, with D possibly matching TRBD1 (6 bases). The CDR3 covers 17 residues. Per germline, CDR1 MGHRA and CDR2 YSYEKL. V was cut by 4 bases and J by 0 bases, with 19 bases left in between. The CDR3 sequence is CASSPLQGKGISYEQYF. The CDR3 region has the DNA TGCGCCAGCAGCCCCTTACAGGGAAAAGGGATCTCCTACGAGCAGTACTTC.

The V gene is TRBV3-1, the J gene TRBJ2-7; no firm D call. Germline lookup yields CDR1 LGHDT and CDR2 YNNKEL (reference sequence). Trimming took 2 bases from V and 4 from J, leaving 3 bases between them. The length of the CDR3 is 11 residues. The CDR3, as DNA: TGTGCCAGCAGCCAAATGTACGAGCAGTACTTC. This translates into CASSQMYEQYF.

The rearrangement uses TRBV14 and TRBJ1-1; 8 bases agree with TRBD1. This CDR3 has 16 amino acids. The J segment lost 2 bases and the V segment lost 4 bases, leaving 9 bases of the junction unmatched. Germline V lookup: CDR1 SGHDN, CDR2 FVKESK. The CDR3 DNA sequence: TGTGCCAGCAGCCTCCGACAGGGGCAAGGAAACACTGAAGCTTTCTTT. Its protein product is CASSLRQGQGNTEAFF. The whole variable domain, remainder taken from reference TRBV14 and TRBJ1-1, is EAGVTQFPSHSVIEKGQTVTLRCDPISGHDNLYWYRRVMGKEIKFLLHFVKESKQDESGMPNNRFLAERTGGTYSTLKVQPAELEDSGVYFCASSLRQGQGNTEAFFGQGTRLTVV.

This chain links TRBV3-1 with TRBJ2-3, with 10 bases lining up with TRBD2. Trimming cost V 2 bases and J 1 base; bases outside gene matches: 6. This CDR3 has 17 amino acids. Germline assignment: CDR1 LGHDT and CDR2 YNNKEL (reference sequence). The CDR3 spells CASSQPSGRYGTDTQYF. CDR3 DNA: TGTGCCAGCAGCCAACCTAGCGGGAGATACGGCACAGATACGCAGTATTTT.